The 28 T cell receptor beta chains presented below share a single source sample, sequenced in a study of blood T cell repertoires in COVID-19. Method: immunoSEQ multiplex PCR; TCRdb's copy keeps in-frame clones and lacks some. The sample carries around 42,000 clones, approximately 85% recorded once. The sample taken for sequencing was peripheral blood. The receptors come from a human donor in a cohort sampled during active COVID-19.

V and J are TRBV7-8 and TRBJ2-1, with D unclear. The germline CDR1 and CDR2 sequences are SGHVS and FQNEAQ. Between the trimmed V and J ends, which lost 0 bases and 7 bases, there was a span of 4 bases. There are 12 residues in the CDR3. The CDR3 bases are TGTGCCAGCAGCTTAGCTTCGAATGAGCAGTTCTTC. Translating it yields CASSLASNEQFF.

V and J are TRBV28 and TRBJ2-3, with 8 bases matching TRBD2. The CDR3 extends over 14 amino acids. After removal of 5 bases from V and 2 bases from J, the junction contained 3 bases not matched to a gene. Germline CDR1 MDHEN, CDR2 SYDVKM. This CDR3 reads CASSVAGFTDTQYF. The CDR3 nucleotides read TGTGCCAGCAGTGTAGCGGGGTTCACAGATACGCAGTATTTT. Combining the CDR3 with reference TRBV28 and TRBJ2-3 gives the whole variable domain DVKVTQSSRYLVKRTGEKVFLECVQDMDHENMFWYRQDPGLGLRLIYFSYDVKMKEKGDIPEGYSVSREKKERFSLILESASTNQTSMYLCASSVAGFTDTQYFGPGTRLTVL.

The CDR3: CASSDRAEAFF. CDR3 in DNA: TGTGCCAGCAGTGATCGGGCTGAAGCTTTCTTT. The chain has TRBV25-1 and TRBJ1-1; D not certain. CDR1 MGHDK and CDR2 SYGVNS come from the germline V gene. V was trimmed by 3 bases and J by 6 bases, leaving 5 bases between them. This CDR3 spans 11 amino acids.

The chain combines TRBV19 with TRBJ1-2; D perhaps matches TRBD1 (5 bases). From germline, CDR1 is LNHDA and CDR2 SQIVND (reference sequence). Trimming shortened V by 6 bases and J by 8 bases, and 19 bases separated the two germline ends. The CDR3 loop spans 14 amino acids. CDR3 sequence: CASRDTGQEGGYTF. CDR3 in DNA: TGTGCCAGTAGAGACACGGGGCAGGAGGGCGGCTACACCTTC.

The chain carries TRBV9 and TRBJ2-3; D is unclear. Germline loops: CDR1 SGDLS, CDR2 YYNGEE. The CDR3 sequence is 15 residues long. V was pared by 3 bases and J by 2 bases, with 13 bases between. In DNA form, the CDR3 reads TGTGCCAGCAGCGCCCGGGTCATTACCACAGATACGCAGTATTTT. Translation: CASSARVITTDTQYF.

This chain links TRBV29-1 with TRBJ2-1; perhaps TRBD1 as D (5 bases). This CDR3 has 12 residues. The germline V gene encodes CDR1 SQVTM and CDR2 ANQGSEA. With 4 bases removed from V and 4 bases from J, the gap between germline ends came to 8 bases. CDR3 sequence: CSVGSGYNEQFF. CDR3 DNA sequence: TGCAGCGTTGGATCAGGGTACAATGAGCAGTTCTTC.

The genes are TRBV5-4 and TRBJ1-3, with 8 bases lining up with TRBD1. CDR1 SGHNT and CDR2 YYREEE come from the germline V gene (reference sequence). The CDR3 spans 17 residues. Losses at the gene ends were 4 bases for V and 3 bases for J; bases not matched to a gene: 12. CDR3: CASSPTGQGGRGNTIYF. Here the CDR3 DNA reads TGTGCCAGCAGCCCAACCGGACAGGGCGGTCGTGGAAACACCATATATTTT.

Sample share makes this clone medium-sized. The CDR3, as DNA: TGCGCCAGCAGGCCAACAGGGGGCAGTATGGATGGCTACACCTTC. Amino acids: CASRPTGGSMDGYTF. The V gene is TRBV5-1, the J gene TRBJ1-2, with TRBD1 matching over 9 bases. V was clipped by 5 bases and J by 6 bases; unmatched bases: 11. The germline V gene has CDR1 SGHRS and CDR2 YFSETQ. The CDR3 sequence is 15 residues long.

This clone was found a few times. The V and J genes are TRBV28 and TRBJ1-6; 7 bases align to TRBD1. The CDR3 runs to 15 residues. The germline V gene has CDR1 MDHEN and CDR2 SYDVKM. Trimming cost V 5 bases and J 5 bases; bases outside gene matches: 6. The CDR3 sequence is CASSAPTGNNSPLHF. CDR3 DNA: TGTGCCAGCAGTGCCCCGACAGGGAATAATTCACCCCTCCACTTT.

The chain recombines TRBV6-5 with TRBJ2-3, with 8 bases that match TRBD1. V lost 5 bases, J lost 1 base, and 5 bases stayed unmatched. The germline V gene has CDR1 MNHEY and CDR2 SVGAGI. The length of the CDR3 is 15 residues. CDR3 region: CASSTQGARTDTQYF. The CDR3 DNA reads as TGTGCCAGCAGTACCCAGGGGGCCCGCACAGATACGCAGTATTTT.

The count of this clone is one. The J gene is TRBJ2-7, the V gene TRBV5-4, with D possibly TRBD2 on 7 matching bases. This CDR3 region has 16 residues. Germline V gene sequence: CDR1 SGHNT, CDR2 YYREEE (reference sequence). Trimming left V 4 bases short and J 0 bases short, with 17 bases between. The CDR3 DNA sequence: TGTGCCAGCAGCATGAATGCGGGGGCCAGCTCCTACGAGCAGTACTTC. Residues: CASSMNAGASSYEQYF.

The V call is TRBV5-6, the J call TRBJ2-7; 10 bases are a match to TRBD2. CDR1 is SGHDT and CDR2 is YYEEEE in the germline V gene. V dropped 3 bases and J dropped 1; count of bases not matched to a gene: 7. This CDR3 region has 16 residues. The CDR3 DNA reads as TGTGCCAGCAGCTACTTTAGCGGGGGGCTTTCCTACGAGCAGTACTTC. Translated, it gives CASSYFSGGLSYEQYF.

This clone came up once. The CDR3 nucleotides read TGCGCCAGCAGCACGAATCCCCAGGGCTCCTACAATGAGCAGTTCTTC. Translated, it gives CASSTNPQGSYNEQFF. The gene calls are TRBV5-1 and TRBJ2-1; tentatively, D is TRBD1 (5 bases). The CDR3 length is 16 residues. V was cut by 4 bases and J by 0 bases, with 14 bases left in between. Germline V lookup: CDR1 SGHRS, CDR2 YFSETQ. The whole variable domain, remainder taken from reference TRBV5-1 and TRBJ2-1, is KAGVTQTPRYLIKTRGQQVTLSCSPISGHRSVSWYQQTPGQGLQFLFEYFSETQRNKGNFPGRFSGRQFSNSRSEMNVSTLELGDSALYLCASSTNPQGSYNEQFFGPGTRLTVL.

The chain links TRBV28 to TRBJ1-1; 7 nucleotides align to TRBD1. The CDR3 covers 13 residues. Trimming took 5 bases from V and 5 from J; bases not matched to a gene: 5. Germline values: CDR1 MDHEN, CDR2 SYDVKM. The CDR3 nucleotides read TGTGCCAGCAGTCCCAGACAGGGAACTGAAGCTTTCTTT. Translating it yields CASSPRQGTEAFF.

The rearrangement links TRBV18 to TRBJ2-5; D remains ambiguous. Germline V lookup: CDR1 KGHSH, CDR2 LQKENI. Trimming removed 5 bases at V and 2 bases at J, with 9 bases between. The CDR3 sequence is 13 residues long. The CDR3 DNA reads TGTGCCAGCTCATCCACGCGACAAGAGACCCAGTACTTC. Translation gives CASSSTRQETQYF.

This sequence joins TRBV6-6 and TRBJ2-3, with D perhaps matching TRBD1 (5 bases). V lost 8 bases, J lost 2 bases, and 11 bases lay in between. Germline values: CDR1 MNHNY, CDR2 SVGAGI (reference sequence). The CDR3 is 13 amino acids. The CDR3 nucleotides read TGTGCCAGCGATAGGGGCCTCACAGATACGCAGTATTTT. As protein: CASDRGLTDTQYF.

This chain joins TRBV7-9 and TRBJ2-1, with TRBD1 identical over 9 bases. Germline values: CDR1 SEHNR, CDR2 FQNEAQ (reference sequence). The CDR3 covers 11 residues. After removal of 1 base from V and 16 bases from J, the junction contained 2 bases not matched to a gene. CDR3 residues: CASSLGDRVFF. The CDR3 DNA follows: TGTGCCAGCAGCTTAGGGGACAGGGTATTCTTC.

The chain employs TRBV9 and TRBJ2-5; a weak D match, TRBD2 (6 bases). The CDR3 covers 17 residues. Germline loops: CDR1 SGDLS, CDR2 YYNGEE. V was trimmed by 3 bases and J by 1 base, leaving 19 bases between them. CDR3 nucleotides: TGTGCCAGCAGCGCTTCAGTCGGGGGAAGGGGCCAAGAGACCCAGTACTTC. Its protein is CASSASVGGRGQETQYF.

This clone showed up just once. The genes are TRBV6-4 and TRBJ1-4; no firm D call. V gave up 8 bases and J gave up 0 bases, with 10 bases separating them. CDR3 size: 14 residues. Germline-derived CDR1 and CDR2 are MRHNA and SNTAGT. Here the CDR3 DNA reads TGTGCCAGCGTAACAGAGCCAACTAATGAAAAACTGTTTTTT. It translates to CASVTEPTNEKLFF.

The rearrangement links TRBV7-9 to TRBJ2-5; tentative D call: TRBD2 (6 bases). The CDR3 length is 15 residues. The V end lost 6 bases, the J end lost 3 bases, and 17 bases lay between the germline ends. Germline CDR1 reads SEHNR; CDR2 reads FQNEAQ (reference sequence). The CDR3 DNA sequence: TGTGCCAGCAGTCAGGGACTGCCGGGGGAAGAGACCCAGTACTTC. Translating it yields CASSQGLPGEETQYF.

The chain has TRBV4-2 and TRBJ2-5; the D gene is possibly TRBD2 (5 bases). Trimming took 4 bases from V and 5 from J, leaving 17 bases between them. This CDR3 has 15 residues. In germline, CDR1 is LGHNA, CDR2 YNFKEQ. The CDR3 sequence is CASSLTLLAGETQYF. As DNA, the CDR3 is TGTGCCAGCAGCCTAACGCTGCTAGCCGGGGAGACCCAGTACTTC.

V is TRBV7-2 and J is TRBJ1-5; TRBD1 matches at 7 bases. This CDR3 has 15 residues. Per germline, CDR1 SGHTA and CDR2 FQGNSA. V trimming: 5 bases; J trimming: 5 bases; junction bases outside the gene matches: 9. The CDR3 DNA sequence: TGTGCCAGCAGCCTACCCCGGGACAGAGATCAGCCCCAGCATTTT. Translation gives CASSLPRDRDQPQHF.

V gene TRBV7-2 combines with J gene TRBJ1-4; D not certain. V was shortened by 1 base and J by 0 bases, with 18 bases between the two germline ends. The germline V gene encodes CDR1 SGHTA and CDR2 FQGNSA. CDR3 length: 19 residues. CDR3 sequence (DNA): TGTGCCAGCAGCTTAGTTCGCCCGGGAGGGCGTGCAACTAATGAAAAACTGTTTTTT. This translates into CASSLVRPGGRATNEKLFF.

The chain carries TRBV2 and TRBJ2-1, with a possible D match to TRBD1 (6 bases). Looked up from germline, CDR1 is SNHLY and CDR2 is FYNNEI. Deletions cut 10 bases from V and 2 bases from J, with 15 bases between. CDR3 size: 14 residues. The CDR3 coding sequence is TGTGCCATAGTGGACAGTCCCCCCTACAATGAGCAGTTCTTC. This encodes CAIVDSPPYNEQFF.

The rearrangement links TRBV5-1 to TRBJ2-7, with TRBD1 matching over 8 bases. Germline V gene lookup returns CDR1 SGHRS and CDR2 YFSETQ. J was trimmed by 0 bases and V by 1 base; bases with no gene match: 3. The CDR3 runs to 15 residues. The CDR3 loop reads CASSLRQGTSYEQYF. In DNA, the CDR3 is TGCGCCAGCAGCTTGCGACAGGGGACCTCCTACGAGCAGTACTTC.

The chain links TRBV6-5 to TRBJ2-3, with D maybe TRBD2 (5 bases). The germline V gene encodes CDR1 MNHEY and CDR2 SVGAGI. Between the trimmed V and J ends, which lost 6 bases and 6 bases, there was a span of 10 bases. The CDR3 loop spans 12 amino acids. CDR3 amino acids: CASRTRGDTQYF. As DNA, the CDR3 is TGTGCCAGCAGGACGCGAGGGGATACGCAGTATTTT.

The chain links TRBV28 to TRBJ2-1, with 8 bases fitting TRBD2. Trimming removed 8 bases from V and 4 bases from J; junction bases left unmatched: 1. Germline V gene data show CDR1 as MDHEN and CDR2 as SYDVKM. CDR3 length equals 12 residues. In DNA, the CDR3 is TGTGCCAGCCGGGGGGGGTACAATGAGCAGTTCTTC. Its protein is CASRGGYNEQFF.

The chain combines TRBV6-5 with TRBJ1-1; tentatively, D is TRBD1 (5 bases). The CDR3 is made up of 12 amino acids. Germline CDR1 reads MNHEY; CDR2 reads SVGAGI. Trimming removed 11 bases at V and 5 bases at J, with 15 bases between. The CDR3 nucleotides are TGTGCCGGCGACAGCTTCGGGACTGAAGCTTTCTTT. Translating it yields CAGDSFGTEAFF.